The clone carrying this TCR beta chain was counted a few times. This sample is drawn from a study of blood T cells in healthy people across ages. The germline CDR1 and CDR2 sequences are SGHAT and FQNNGV. The junction had 17 bases not matched to a gene; V was cut back by 4 bases and J by 3 bases. There are 18 residues in the CDR3. Primed by a sample-barcoded 5' primer and a J-beta primer mix, a second PCR proceeded for about 7 to 11 cycles. TCRdb used MiXCR to reprocess the 5' RACE reads, holding one entry per CDR3 protein. Among over 1,500,000 distinct CDR3 sequences listed, 49% were seen once. The TCR was taken from a woman aged 40 to 50 in good health. The V call is TRBV11-2, the J call TRBJ2-7; TRBD1 matches at 8 bases. The sequenced sample was blood. In DNA form, the CDR3 reads TGTGCCAGCAGCTACCCAGAGGTGGAGCAGGGGGCAAACTACGAGCAGTACTTC. Encoded protein: CASSYPEVEQGANYEQYF.